The 8 T cell receptor beta chains below were found in one sample sequenced in a study of blood T cell repertoires in COVID-19 (dated by TCRdb to 2020 to 2021). The library came from the immunoSEQ multiplex PCR assay. TCRdb obtained this table from immuneACCESS and retained in-frame rearrangements with V and J assigned. These tables miss some clones; where compared with another copy, unresolved V genes account for less than half of the shortfall, and the remainder is unexplained. This sample has 65,000 to 70,000 clones in its table, and around 80% of those were observed once. Around 9.2% of the sample rests with the top ten. The source material was peripheral blood. These receptors were obtained from a human donor in a cohort sampled during active COVID-19.

The chain is built from TRBV5-6 and TRBJ1-2; 9 bases map to TRBD1. Germline V gene data show CDR1 as SGHDT and CDR2 as YYEEEE. The trim removed 5 bases at V and 8 bases at J, leaving 7 bases unmatched. This CDR3 spans 13 amino acids. The DNA of the CDR3 is TGTGCCAGCAGGCAGGGACAGGGAGAAGGCTACACCTTC. Amino acids: CASRQGQGEGYTF.

V and J are TRBV6-5 and TRBJ2-4; 9 bases match TRBD1. J gave up 3 bases and V 6 bases, and 6 bases lay outside the gene matches. The CDR3 is 15 residues long. From germline, CDR1 is MNHEY and CDR2 SVGAGI. The DNA of the CDR3 is TGTGCCAGCAGCGTGGGACAGGGCTTCAAAAACATTCAGTACTTC. Its translation is CASSVGQGFKNIQYF.

The chain uses TRBV2 and TRBJ2-7, with D tentatively TRBD1 (5 bases). CDR1 and CDR2 from the germline V gene are SNHLY and FYNNEI. The length of the CDR3 is 16 residues. V lost 1 base and J 1 base, leaving 14 bases between the germline ends. CDR3 in DNA: TGTGCCAGCAGTGAAGTCGGAAGGGGTTGGTCCTACGAGCAGTACTTC. This gives the protein CASSEVGRGWSYEQYF.

V gene TRBV28 combines with J gene TRBJ1-1; no clear D. The CDR3 runs to 12 residues. V lost 11 bases to trimming and J lost 6 bases, with 16 bases between them. From germline, CDR1 is MDHEN and CDR2 SYDVKM. The CDR3 sequence is CAGARGSAEAFF. The DNA for the CDR3 is TGTGCCGGCGCCCGAGGCTCGGCTGAAGCTTTCTTT.

The V call is TRBV28, the J call TRBJ1-5, with 9 nucleotides matching TRBD1. CDR3 length: 14 residues. CDR1 is MDHEN, CDR2 SYDVKM, per germline. V trimming: 8 bases; J trimming: 4 bases; junction bases outside the gene matches: 6. CDR3 amino acids: CASGGQGVNQPQHF. The DNA for the CDR3 is TGTGCCAGCGGGGGACAGGGAGTGAATCAGCCCCAGCATTTT.

CDR3 amino acids: CASSYSGQFSNQPQHF. CDR3 nucleotides: TGTGCCAGCAGTTACTCGGGACAATTTAGCAATCAGCCCCAGCATTTT. The rearrangement uses TRBV6-2 or TRBV6-3 and TRBJ1-5; the D gene is possibly TRBD1 (6 bases). Germline CDR1 and CDR2: MNHEY and SVGEGT. The CDR3 extends over 16 amino acids. Trimming cost V 0 bases and J 0 bases, with 9 bases left between them.

In this sample, this clone turned up a few times. The rearrangement links TRBV30 to TRBJ1-4, with 9 positions matching TRBD1. The CDR3 contains 14 residues. Unmatched junction bases numbered 6, after V lost 5 bases and J lost 5 bases. From germline, CDR1 is GTSNPN and CDR2 SVGIG (reference sequence). The CDR3 spells CAWDPGTGNEKLFF. As DNA, the CDR3 is TGTGCCTGGGACCCAGGGACAGGGAATGAAAAACTGTTTTTT. Full variable domain (rest looked up from reference TRBV30 and TRBJ1-4): SQTIHQWPATLVQPVGSPLSLECTVEGTSNPNLYWYRQAAGRGLQLLFYSVGIGQISSEVPQNLSASRPQDRQFILSSKKLLLSDSGFYLCAWDPGTGNEKLFFGSGTQLSVL.

The rearrangement joins TRBV4-1 to TRBJ2-1; 7 bases are a match to TRBD1. The germline CDR1 and CDR2 sequences are MGHRA and YSYEKL. The CDR3 covers 15 residues. V shed 3 bases, J shed 10 bases, and the junction held 12 bases outside the gene matches. The CDR3 protein is CASSHPGQKTREQFF. The DNA for the CDR3 is TGCGCCAGCAGCCATCCGGGACAGAAGACCCGGGAGCAGTTCTTC.